Included here is one TCR beta chain sequence, with context. The CDR3 length is 17 residues. Trimming removed 5 bases from V and 6 bases from J; junction bases left unmatched: 11. Germline loops: CDR1 SEHNR, CDR2 FQNEAQ (reference sequence). Generated by immunoSEQ multiplex PCR, the TCRdb table keeps only in-frame clones and is missing some. The profile covers roughly 140,000 clones, with more than 85% appearing a single time and over 5% taken by the ten largest. This sample is drawn from a study of blood T cell repertoires in COVID-19. Whole-study context: Acute-phase and convalescent COVID-19 samples originated in the United States, Italy and Spain.

Source material: peripheral blood. The chain uses TRBV7-9 and TRBJ2-1; 12 bases line up with TRBD2. The source is a human donor in a cohort sampled during active COVID-19. The chain's CDR3 is CASSLQLTSGSVNEQFF. CDR3 DNA sequence: TGTGCCAGCAGCCTCCAGTTGACTAGCGGGAGTGTCAATGAGCAGTTCTTC.